This TCR beta chain was recorded in a study of control samples from healthy donors and cancer patients. This clone was detected once. Generated by immunoSEQ multiplex PCR, the TCRdb table keeps only in-frame clones and is missing some. The sample lists 120,000 to 150,000 clones, about 90% seen once, with 5.5% to 7.5% in the top ten. The CDR3 is 17 amino acids. Germline V gene sequence: CDR1 MNHEY, CDR2 SMNVEV (reference sequence). Trimming took 3 bases from V and 7 from J, leaving 19 bases between them. This sequence was found in a young man in good health. The sample consisted of blood. The genes are TRBV27 and TRBJ1-6; possibly TRBD1 for D (5 bases). CDR3 sequence reads: CASSFFQGAPRNSPLHF. The CDR3 DNA sequence: TGTGCCAGCAGTTTCTTTCAGGGAGCGCCTAGAAATTCACCCCTCCACTTT.